A selection of T cell receptor beta chains follows, all from one sample in a study of identical twins. TCRdb re-called the 5' RACE reads through MiXCR, storing one row per CDR3 protein. The sample has some 790,000 distinct CDR3 sequences, over 15% seen once. This same sample was also taken into another study, of T cells expressing NK-cell markers.

The sample was PBMCs. The receptors stem from a woman in her late teens or twenties in good health. CDR3s include the opening cysteine and the closing phenylalanine or tryptophan.

j_gene | v_gene | CDR3aa
TRBJ2-1 | TRBV20-1 | CSATGDRAFSNEQFF
TRBJ2-7 | TRBV18 | CASSPWGSVYEQYF
TRBJ2-1 | TRBV11-2 | CASSLDSRGSSYNEQFF
TRBJ2-1 | TRBV12-3/TRBV12-4 | CASSFDRGGVIEQFF
TRBJ2-3 | TRBV20-1 | CSASGTGGSTDTQYF
TRBJ1-2 | TRBV4-2 | CASSQVLRDGYTF
TRBJ2-1 | TRBV4-2 | CASSQWDYKSGTHLEQFF
TRBJ1-1 | TRBV20-1 | CSARASTEAFF
TRBJ2-1 | TRBV29-1 | CSVESQGGYYNEQFF
TRBJ2-1 | TRBV29-1 | CSVEDLPGRAGTSSYNEQFF
TRBJ2-5 | TRBV5-4 | CASSSPGLGGLAQETQYF
TRBJ2-7 | TRBV6-5 | CASSYTDWYEQYF
TRBJ2-5 | TRBV5-1 | CASSPEKAPQYF
TRBJ2-5 | TRBV20-1 | CSARDPNSGEETQYF
TRBJ2-7 | TRBV18 | CASSHSGTATYEQYF
TRBJ2-5 | TRBV6-5 | CASSYSTYGTPLRETQYF
TRBJ2-5 | TRBV5-1 | CASSLGGTKETQYF
TRBJ2-6 | TRBV5-6 | CASSLVGVSGANVLTF
TRBJ1-1 | TRBV9 | CASSALQGTEAFF
TRBJ2-1 | TRBV27 | CASRGLAGGPDYNEQFF
TRBJ2-7 | TRBV12-3/TRBV12-4 | CASSFRGTNTPYEQYF
TRBJ1-6 | TRBV5-1 | CASRGFADSPLHF
TRBJ2-2 | TRBV5-1 | CASSYIDGELFF
TRBJ2-1 | TRBV5-1 | CASMDGTRDYNEQFF
TRBJ2-7 | TRBV3-1 | CASSQFGLAGNEQYF
TRBJ2-1 | TRBV25-1 | CASNSDRGDEQFF
TRBJ2-1 | TRBV5-1 | CASSRTSGEYNEQFF
TRBJ2-7 | TRBV10-3 | CAAGTDSYEQYF
TRBJ1-1 | TRBV12-3/TRBV12-4 | CASSFVLLEAFF
TRBJ2-2 | TRBV5-5 | CASSFTRGHFTGELFF
TRBJ1-6 | TRBV6-2/TRBV6-3 | CASSYGGAGSPLHF
TRBJ2-1 | TRBV20-1 | CSATLASSYNEQFF
TRBJ2-2 | TRBV6-1 | CASRGALAGPGELFF
TRBJ2-1 | TRBV12-3/TRBV12-4 | CASSWGVSGNEQFF
TRBJ2-1 | TRBV12-3/TRBV12-4 | CASSVGTFNEQFF
TRBJ1-2 | TRBV5-1 | CASSLTGVYDGYTF
TRBJ2-1 | TRBV18 | CASSQLSGSHRLGEQFF
TRBJ2-5 | TRBV12-3/TRBV12-4 | CASSTGKTQYF
TRBJ2-1 | TRBV7-2 | CASSLTVEQFF
TRBJ1-2 | TRBV12-3/TRBV12-4 | CASSRGMGVDGYTF
TRBJ2-3 | TRBV20-1 | CSARLLGRTDTQYF
TRBJ2-6 | TRBV2 | CASSEAGRAGANVLTF
TRBJ2-1 | TRBV6-1 | CASESGRAYNEQFF
TRBJ2-6 | TRBV12-3/TRBV12-4 | CASTKGGEGANVLTF
TRBJ1-2 | TRBV12-3/TRBV12-4 | CASSRGQTNYGYTF
TRBJ2-1 | TRBV7-3 | CASSLSQRNEQFF
TRBJ2-1 | TRBV7-9 | CASSFSSGEANNEQFF
TRBJ2-7 | TRBV14 | CASSPQGEQFYEQYF
TRBJ2-1 | TRBV27 | CASSSRAGVNYNEQFF
TRBJ2-6 | TRBV7-9 | CASSLTGAGANVLTF
TRBJ2-3 | TRBV29-1 | CSVVQGTDTQYF
TRBJ2-1 | TRBV7-9 | CASSFRGDLYNEQFF
TRBJ2-5 | TRBV20-1 | CSAGGATQETQYF
TRBJ2-1 | TRBV4-3 | CASSQETSGSQNEQFF
TRBJ1-1 | TRBV12-5 | CASGLVAGGNTEAFF
TRBJ2-1 | TRBV12-5 | CASGLSWASGRVIKQFF
TRBJ2-7 | TRBV20-1 | CSANIVSRDYEQYF
TRBJ1-2 | TRBV7-2 | CASSATVNYGYTF
TRBJ2-7 | TRBV20-1 | CSARDLWTGGFYEQYF
TRBJ2-5 | TRBV5-1 | CASSLRPGYQETQYF